The present TCR beta chain was sequenced within a study of blood T cell repertoires in COVID-19 (TCRdb year 2020). About the investigation overall: Samples covering the acute and convalescent phases of COVID-19 were provided by collaborators in the United States, Italy and Spain. The sample metadata nearly always contained a de-identified subject ID, COVID-19 status, age in years and sex. The repertoires were released in a freely available public database meant as a resource for research on the immune response to SARS-CoV-2. The samples were drawn from the first 160 participants of the ongoing ImmuneRACE study and from 1,200 or so subjects provided by 6 global collaborators. Where HLA class I and class II types were available, the types were taken from metadata supplied by the sample provider, not from assay-based typing. The material from the prospective study consisted of cDNA or gDNA derived from T cells, B-cell-depleted T cells, or PBMCs. The dataset comprised deeply sampled blood TCRbeta repertoires from subjects exposed to, actively infected with, or recovered from COVID-19. Study-wide conclusions, independent of this receptor: The amount of clinical and demographic metadata varied by source and participant and was provided uncurated.

Notes on this clone: Its antigen specificity is not known. Base-call qualities are not available, and no considerably larger clone is one nucleotide away.

The immunoSEQ Assay, a bias-controlled multiplex PCR, was used to amplify TCRbeta CDR3 regions from genomic DNA. In the original analysis: The number of nucleated cells in each sample was estimated by amplification of reference gene primers within the assay. Sequence reads were collapsed and filtered to measure the absolute abundance of every unique TCRbeta CDR3 rearrangement. For each sample, productive Simpson clonality was calculated as the square root of Simpson's diversity index across productive rearrangements. TCRdb limited this immuneACCESS table to in-frame rearrangements with V and J called. A share of clones is missing; checked studies link under half to unresolved V genes, and the rest is unexplained. V and J calls plus clone size are reproduced from that table; the DNA served to infer D and trimming. For this sample there are a few hundred thousand clones; roughly 84% appear just once. The ten largest clones add up to 6.8% of the sample.

Participants in the prospective study were aged roughly 18 to 100 years, lived in 20 to 30 United States geographic areas, and enrolled through a virtual design. In the prospective study, cohorts were assigned on the basis of participant-reported clinical history obtained from a screening survey and a study questionnaire. ImmuneRACE Cohort 3 recovered participants were defined by two consecutive negative NP/OP PCR tests, healthcare professional clearance, or symptom resolution. In the prospective study, mobile phlebotomists collected whole blood, serum and a nasopharyngeal or oropharyngeal swab from each participant. Participants in the prospective study had the option to provide additional blood draws and questionnaires over a roughly two-month period. Prospective study blood samples were shipped either frozen or at room temperature before DNA extraction. V lost 0 bases and J lost 9 bases; the stretch between them is 20 bases long. From a lookup of the germline V gene, CDR1 and CDR2 are SGHDN and FVKESK. Its CDR3 holds 16 amino acids, cysteine through phenylalanine. Only the CDR3 region is kept as DNA, spanning 48 bases read in frame from base 1.

The sequence was obtained from a woman between 40 and 55 years old who had recovered from COVID-19. Here the chain combines TRBV14 and TRBJ2-5; the D gene is perhaps TRBD1, on 6 matching bases. Specimen: PBMCs or T cells enriched from blood (not recorded which). The sequenced DNA is TGTGCCAGCAGCCAAGATCGGGTACTCCAAGCAGGGGCCCAGTACTTC. The encoded protein is CASSQDRVLQAGAQYF.